The rows below give T cell receptor beta chains drawn from one sample of a study of regulatory T cells in long-lasting Graves disease. TCRdb recomputed calls from the multiplex PCR reads with MiXCR, one row per CDR3 protein. The repertoire has 550,000 or so distinct CDR3 sequences, 9.5% to 15% of them found once; the top ten carry 8% to 10%. The same data also contributed to another study, on T cells in Graves' hyperthyroidism and ophthalmopathy.

Material: peripheral blood mononuclear cells (PBMCs), obtained at new diagnosis, from a patient treated with antithyroid drugs. These TCRs come from a woman aged 25 to 45 with Graves disease. Each CDR3 is given with its conserved first and last residue. Rows give clone size only sometimes, using once, few, many, or a class for an expanded clone.

v_call: TRBV2
clone_size: many
j_call: TRBJ1-4
cdr3_aa: CASSLDRNNEKLFF

v_call: TRBV9
clone_size: many
j_call: TRBJ2-3
cdr3_aa: CASSVGAGATDTQYF

v_call: TRBV4-1
clone_size: many
j_call: TRBJ1-4
cdr3_aa: CASSQAWGSTNEKLFF

v_call: TRBV20-1
clone_size: many
j_call: TRBJ1-4
cdr3_aa: CSVPDRDYPTNEKLFF

v_call: TRBV20-1
clone_size: .
j_call: TRBJ2-1
cdr3_aa: CSARTSGRRGYNEQFF

v_call: TRBV11-3
clone_size: many
j_call: TRBJ2-1
cdr3_aa: CASPGGSFSYNEQFF

v_call: TRBV9
clone_size: .
j_call: TRBJ1-1
cdr3_aa: CASSETGAMGTEAFF

v_call: TRBV27
clone_size: many
j_call: TRBJ2-1
cdr3_aa: CASRKSGRDEQFF

v_call: TRBV7-2
clone_size: many
j_call: TRBJ2-5
cdr3_aa: CASSPSGSKETQYF

v_call: TRBV28
clone_size: .
j_call: TRBJ2-1
cdr3_aa: CASHSGSIDEQFF

v_call: TRBV27
clone_size: many
j_call: TRBJ2-7
cdr3_aa: CASSFGNPDEQYF

v_call: TRBV6-1
clone_size: few
j_call: TRBJ2-2
cdr3_aa: CASSESFTTGELFF

v_call: TRBV2
clone_size: many
j_call: TRBJ2-7
cdr3_aa: CASRRTGTSYEQYF

v_call: TRBV6-1
clone_size: .
j_call: TRBJ1-1
cdr3_aa: CASSEKSHLNTEAFF

v_call: TRBV12-5
clone_size: many
j_call: TRBJ1-1
cdr3_aa: CASGRQGGITEAFF

v_call: TRBV7-3
clone_size: few
j_call: TRBJ2-1
cdr3_aa: CASSLIGANEQFF

v_call: TRBV28
clone_size: few
j_call: TRBJ2-7
cdr3_aa: CASGLPGQVGEQYF

v_call: TRBV13
clone_size: .
j_call: TRBJ2-7
cdr3_aa: CASSFGRAEQYF

v_call: TRBV30
clone_size: few
j_call: TRBJ1-5
cdr3_aa: CAWSVGFTSIPNQPQHF

v_call: TRBV2
clone_size: many
j_call: TRBJ1-1
cdr3_aa: CASSYRGRSLVNTEAFF

v_call: TRBV19
clone_size: many
j_call: TRBJ2-1
cdr3_aa: CATLGRGGTYNEQFF

v_call: TRBV12-3/TRBV12-4
clone_size: many
j_call: TRBJ2-7
cdr3_aa: CASSPDSGEQYF

v_call: TRBV30
clone_size: few
j_call: TRBJ1-4
cdr3_aa: CALKTGGDEKLFF

v_call: TRBV19
clone_size: many
j_call: TRBJ1-2
cdr3_aa: CASSTFGLGKEDGYTF

v_call: TRBV29-1
clone_size: .
j_call: TRBJ1-3
cdr3_aa: CSVAGGAGNTIYF

v_call: TRBV6-2/TRBV6-3
clone_size: many
j_call: TRBJ1-5
cdr3_aa: CASRALLNQPQHF

v_call: TRBV11-2
clone_size: many
j_call: TRBJ2-2
cdr3_aa: CASSLRVATGELFF

v_call: TRBV4-1
clone_size: .
j_call: TRBJ2-7
cdr3_aa: CASSQSSVVSYEQYF

v_call: TRBV20-1
clone_size: many
j_call: TRBJ2-1
cdr3_aa: CSASLPGLPSNEQFF

v_call: TRBV30
clone_size: many
j_call: TRBJ1-2
cdr3_aa: CACNKQGLDYGYTF

v_call: TRBV7-8
clone_size: many
j_call: TRBJ2-5
cdr3_aa: CASNPLIRGETQYF

v_call: TRBV6-5
clone_size: .
j_call: TRBJ1-2
cdr3_aa: CASSYSAEGRPGGYTF

v_call: TRBV30
clone_size: many
j_call: TRBJ2-7
cdr3_aa: CAWSATTPLAGGREQYF

v_call: TRBV27
clone_size: many
j_call: TRBJ2-1
cdr3_aa: CASSLTGVGNEQFF

v_call: TRBV6-2/TRBV6-3
clone_size: few
j_call: TRBJ2-7
cdr3_aa: CASIPGLAALSEQYF

v_call: TRBV27
clone_size: many
j_call: TRBJ1-3
cdr3_aa: CASSLGSGNTIYF

v_call: TRBV6-2/TRBV6-3
clone_size: .
j_call: TRBJ2-7
cdr3_aa: CASSRAISGSSYEQYF

v_call: TRBV2
clone_size: many
j_call: TRBJ1-1
cdr3_aa: CASRPGARVSSEAFF

v_call: TRBV10-3
clone_size: few
j_call: TRBJ2-5
cdr3_aa: CAISESLSGGSRQETQYF

v_call: TRBV20-1
clone_size: .
j_call: TRBJ2-3
cdr3_aa: CSGGLTGLTDTQYF

v_call: TRBV6-2/TRBV6-3
clone_size: many
j_call: TRBJ2-3
cdr3_aa: CASSFRGSGDNTQYF

v_call: TRBV3-1
clone_size: .
j_call: TRBJ2-2
cdr3_aa: CASSQQGSGRIGELFF

v_call: TRBV20-1
clone_size: few
j_call: TRBJ2-5
cdr3_aa: CSYLLAGGRGETQYF

v_call: TRBV20-1
clone_size: .
j_call: TRBJ2-1
cdr3_aa: CSARDYGKGGSYNEQFF

v_call: TRBV29-1
clone_size: many
j_call: TRBJ1-2
cdr3_aa: CSVKAGTGPQGYTF

v_call: TRBV6-5
clone_size: many
j_call: TRBJ2-7
cdr3_aa: CASSYPGTADYEQYF

v_call: TRBV9
clone_size: few
j_call: TRBJ2-3
cdr3_aa: CASGPRDTQYF

v_call: TRBV6-4
clone_size: .
j_call: TRBJ2-7
cdr3_aa: CASSDGAGYEQYF

v_call: TRBV6-1
clone_size: few
j_call: TRBJ1-4
cdr3_aa: CASSRRPGRTTNEKLFF

v_call: TRBV30
clone_size: many
j_call: TRBJ1-2
cdr3_aa: CAWLRQGLFPDYGYTF

v_call: TRBV28
clone_size: many
j_call: TRBJ2-7
cdr3_aa: CASSLSGRASQYF

v_call: TRBV6-1
clone_size: many
j_call: TRBJ2-1
cdr3_aa: CASRNPGNNEQFF

v_call: TRBV6-1
clone_size: .
j_call: TRBJ1-4
cdr3_aa: CASSEGTGDEKLFF

v_call: TRBV2
clone_size: many
j_call: TRBJ2-1
cdr3_aa: CASSRDSPDDEQFF

v_call: TRBV28
clone_size: .
j_call: TRBJ2-7
cdr3_aa: CASSPDNYYEQYF

v_call: TRBV30
clone_size: many
j_call: TRBJ1-6
cdr3_aa: CAWSIDYNSPLHF

v_call: TRBV6-1
clone_size: .
j_call: TRBJ2-7
cdr3_aa: CASSPSSEQYF

v_call: TRBV28
clone_size: many
j_call: TRBJ1-2
cdr3_aa: CASSPLETGGYTF

v_call: TRBV29-1
clone_size: many
j_call: TRBJ1-3
cdr3_aa: CSVSPGPDPGNTIYF